The 10 T cell receptor beta chains presented below share a single source sample, sequenced in a study of regulatory T cells in long-lasting Graves disease. The time point here: newly diagnosed GD, antithyroid drugs for less than 3 months. TCR sequences were obtained from RNA taken from PBMCs. Combining iRepertoire HTBI primers with Arm-PCR of CDR3 regions, the authors built TCR beta libraries. Via MiXCR, TCRdb re-called the multiplex PCR reads, giving one row per CDR3 protein. The sample has approximately 230,000 distinct CDR3 sequences, around 17% seen once. Specimen: peripheral blood mononuclear cells (PBMCs), collected at new diagnosis, from a patient treated with antithyroid drugs. The source of these receptors is a female donor with Graves disease.

This clonotype appeared a few times. The V call is TRBV6-2 or TRBV6-3, the J call TRBJ1-5; TRBD1 matches at 7 bases. The length of the CDR3 is 16 residues. Germline trimming cut 8 bases from V and 3 bases from J; bases unmatched to any gene: 13. The germline V gene encodes CDR1 MNHEY and CDR2 SVGEGT. This CDR3 is CASSPGGGANNQPQHF. As DNA, the CDR3 is TGTGCCAGCTCCCCAGGGGGGGGCGCAAACAATCAGCCCCAGCATTTT.

This clonotype has ten or more counts. The chain is built from TRBV5-5 and TRBJ2-7; D is perhaps TRBD2 (6 bases). Germline V gene sequence: CDR1 SGHKS, CDR2 YYEKEE (reference sequence). CDR3 size: 13 residues. With 4 bases removed from V and 1 base from J, the gap between germline ends came to 9 bases. CDR3: CASSAAGSYEQYF. The CDR3 nucleotides are TGTGCCAGCAGCGCCGCGGGATCCTACGAGCAGTACTTC.

This clonotype was found many times. The rearrangement uses TRBV20-1 and TRBJ2-1; perhaps TRBD2 as D (5 bases). Trimming shortened V by 4 bases and J by 6 bases, and 7 bases separated the two germline ends. Germline values: CDR1 DFQATT, CDR2 SNEGSKA (reference sequence). The CDR3 has 11 amino acids. As DNA, the CDR3 is TGCAGTGCTAACCTAGCCAATGAGCAGTTCTTC. This translates into CSANLANEQFF.

This clonotype was counted once. A much larger clonotype is one base distant, so this may be a read error. In DNA, the CDR3 is TGTGTCAGCAGCTTAGGACAGGGGGGTAACATTCAGTACTTC. It specifies CVSSLGQGGNIQYF. This sequence joins TRBV7-8 and TRBJ2-4; 10 bases fit TRBD1. This CDR3 is built from 14 residues. Germline V gives CDR1 SGHVS, CDR2 FQNEAQ.

This clonotype was picked up many times. The rearrangement joins TRBV6-1 to TRBJ2-7, with D perhaps matching TRBD1 (5 bases). The V gene lost 5 bases and the J gene lost 2 bases, with 10 bases spanning the gap. The germline CDR1 and CDR2 sequences are MNHNS and SASEGT. The length of the CDR3 is 13 residues. The CDR3 reads CASSRAGTYEQYF. CDR3 nucleotides: TGTGCCAGCAGTAGAGCAGGGACCTACGAGCAGTACTTC.

This clonotype has ten or more counts. This chain's CDR3 is CASRSNRGSGNTIYF. CDR3 sequence (DNA): TGTGCCAGCAGAAGTAACAGGGGCTCTGGAAACACCATATATTTT. The chain joins TRBV2 to TRBJ1-3; 7 bases are a match to TRBD1. V lost 6 bases, J lost 0 bases, and 5 bases stayed unmatched. This CDR3 comprises 15 residues. Germline lookup yields CDR1 SNHLY and CDR2 FYNNEI.

Many counts were recorded for this clonotype. The rearrangement joins TRBV10-3 to TRBJ1-1, with D maybe TRBD1 (5 bases). Germline V gives CDR1 ENHRY, CDR2 SYGVKD. CDR3 length equals 14 residues. With 10 bases removed from V and 0 bases from J, the gap between germline ends came to 15 bases. The CDR3 reads CATLPTGLNTEAFF. In DNA, the CDR3 is TGTGCCACTCTCCCTACAGGCTTGAACACTGAAGCTTTCTTT.

This clonotype was counted a few times. Since a much larger clone is just one base distant, this may be a read error. The rearrangement links TRBV2 to TRBJ1-4; 9 bases align to TRBD1. Trimming removed 10 bases from V and 7 bases from J; junction bases left unmatched: 4. In germline, CDR1 is SNHLY, CDR2 FYNNEI. CDR3 length: 12 residues. The CDR3 DNA is TGTGCCACGGACAGGGGAATTGAAAAACTGTTTTTT. Its translation is CATDRGIEKLFF.

This clonotype was counted ten times or more. The chain recombines TRBV6-1 with TRBJ2-1; TRBD2 matches at 14 bases. This CDR3 is 19 amino acids long. The germline V gene has CDR1 MNHNS and CDR2 SASEGT. V was clipped by 2 bases and J by 9 bases; unmatched bases: 15. The CDR3 here is CASSEMAPGLAGEDREQFF. CDR3 DNA sequence: TGTGCCAGCAGTGAAATGGCTCCGGGACTAGCGGGAGAGGATCGTGAGCAGTTCTTC.

This clonotype was picked up a small number of times. This rearrangement joins TRBV5-1 to TRBJ1-1, with 7 bases matching TRBD1. Looked up from germline, CDR1 is SGHRS and CDR2 is YFSETQ. This CDR3 has 14 amino acids. J lost 1 base, V lost 4 bases, and 4 bases had no gene match. The DNA of the CDR3 is TGCGCCAGCAGCGCAGGGGGTCCGAACACTGAAGCTTTCTTT. Amino acid sequence: CASSAGGPNTEAFF.